This T cell receptor (beta chain) was documented in a study of T cell repertoires in cytomegalovirus infection. Study in general: An indication of both CMV infection and matching HLA type came from public TCR beta signatures. Study-level findings and limits: Dominating the ex vivo response were HLA-C-restricted CMV-specific TCR beta clonotypes. Cumulated frequencies of public TCR beta families served to identify carriers of CMV plus the relevant HLA.

The junction had 12 bases not matched to a gene; V was cut back by 6 bases and J by 3 bases. The CDR3 is made up of 16 amino acids. CDR1 is SNHLY, CDR2 FYNNEI, per germline. TCRdb fed the reads into MiXCR, producing one record per CDR3 protein. Among more than 400,000 distinct CDR3 sequences listed, less than 30% were seen once. This clonotype has more than one count but fewer than ten. The antigen is undetermined. This chain links TRBV2 with TRBJ2-5, with TRBD2 identical over 8 bases. Material: PBMCs. This TCR was recovered from a human donor in good health (CMV status not recorded). Some clones in this sample may be carry-over from other donors' samples. Here the CDR3 reads CASRNPGTRREETQYF. The CDR3 DNA reads TGTGCCAGCAGGAATCCGGGGACTAGGAGGGAAGAGACCCAGTACTTC.